The rows below give T cell receptor beta chains drawn from one sample of a study of cytomegalovirus exposure and HLA in healthy donors. Sequenced by immunoSEQ multiplex PCR; TCRdb stores in-frame clones only, minus some. The sample table includes around 140,000 clones. The sample was PBMCs. The receptor source for this set is a woman aged 40-49 years in good health and CMV-seronegative. Each CDR3 is given with its conserved first and last residue. D genes are given only for firm matches.

J gene,D gene,V gene,CDR3 protein,CDR3 DNA
TRBJ2-3,.,TRBV7-8,CASSLAGMARDTQYF,TGTGCCAGCAGCTTGGCGGGGATGGCCCGAGATACGCAGTATTTT
TRBJ2-7,TRBD1,TRBV6-5,CASSYSQGPYEQYF,TGTGCCAGCAGTTACTCACAGGGGCCCTACGAGCAGTACTTC
TRBJ1-5,.,TRBV7-6,CASSSQGKNQPQHF,TGTGCCAGCAGCTCGCAGGGGAAGAATCAGCCCCAGCATTTT
TRBJ1-4,.,TRBV4-3,CASSQDDGEKLFF,TGCGCCAGCAGCCAAGATGACGGGGAAAAACTGTTTTTT
TRBJ1-5,.,TRBV19,CASSIAQGPQHF,TGTGCCAGTAGTATTGCCCAGGGGCCCCAGCATTTT
TRBJ2-7,.,TRBV9,CASSPGVGVQQYF,TGTGCCAGCTCTCCAGGGGTCGGGGTACAGCAGTACTTC
TRBJ2-1,TRBD2,TRBV4-1,CASSSRTSGGRAYNEQFF,TGCGCCAGCAGCTCCCGGACTAGCGGGGGGCGCGCTTACAATGAGCAGTTCTTC
TRBJ2-3,.,TRBV7-3,CASSLQVTDTQYF,TGTGCCAGCAGCTTACAGGTCACAGATACGCAGTATTTT
TRBJ1-4,TRBD1,TRBV7-6,CASSLYGQGASTNEKLFF,TGTGCCAGCAGCTTATACGGACAGGGGGCTTCGACTAATGAAAAACTGTTTTTT
TRBJ1-1,.,TRBV9,CASSARQLMNTEAFF,TGTGCCAGCAGCGCCAGACAGCTGATGAACACTGAAGCTTTCTTT
TRBJ1-1,.,TRBV7-2,CASSLVMNTEAFF,TGTGCCAGCAGCTTAGTCATGAACACTGAAGCTTTCTTT
TRBJ1-2,TRBD1,TRBV6-5,CASRRSTGNYGYTF,TGTGCCAGCAGGCGATCGACAGGGAACTATGGCTACACCTTC
TRBJ2-7,.,TRBV5-6,CASSLWGPGVKQYF,TGTGCCAGCAGCTTATGGGGCCCGGGAGTAAAGCAGTACTTC
TRBJ2-7,TRBD1,TRBV19,CASSNYGTDPYEQYF,TGTGCCAGTTCAAATTACGGGACAGACCCCTACGAGCAGTACTTC
TRBJ1-2,TRBD1,TRBV10-3,CAISEPRTGSNYGYTF,TGTGCCATCAGTGAGCCCAGGACAGGTTCTAACTATGGCTACACCTTC
TRBJ1-5,.,TRBV4-3,CASRSQLSRLGNQPQHF,TGCGCCAGCAGGAGTCAGCTCTCCCGTCTAGGCAATCAGCCCCAGCATTTT
TRBJ1-1,TRBD1,TRBV19,CASSIDKRTGELGSTEAFF,TGTGCCAGTAGTATAGATAAGCGGACAGGGGAACTAGGGAGCACTGAAGCTTTCTTT
TRBJ1-6,.,TRBV5-1,CASRKEGLGGSSYNSPLHF,TGCGCCAGCAGAAAAGAGGGGCTGGGGGGAAGCTCCTATAATTCACCCCTCCACTTT
TRBJ2-5,TRBD1,TRBV7-8,CASSPLTGGETQYF,TGTGCCAGCAGCCCGTTGACAGGGGGGGAGACCCAGTACTTC
TRBJ2-7,TRBD2,TRBV18,CASSPRASGGLVHEQYF,TGTGCCAGCTCCCCCCGGGCTAGCGGGGGGCTGGTCCACGAGCAGTACTTC
TRBJ1-1,.,TRBV5-6,CASSRPQWGPDTEAFF,TGTGCCAGCAGCCGCCCTCAGTGGGGGCCGGACACTGAAGCTTTCTTT
TRBJ1-1,TRBD1,TRBV19,CASSKDRGNTEAFF,TGTGCCAGTAGTAAGGACAGGGGGAACACTGAAGCTTTCTTT